Each of the 13 T cell receptor beta chains below was sequenced from the same sample in a study of blood T cell repertoires in COVID-19 (dated by TCRdb to about 2020). Library creation used the immunoSEQ multiplex PCR assay. What TCRdb holds here is the immuneACCESS table cut down to in-frame rearrangements. Part of the clones is not present; checked against another copy, under half of the missing clones reflect an unresolved V gene, and the others are unexplained. Within this sample are roughly 120,000 clones, with about 90% of them counted one time only. In total, the top ten clones hold about 0.9% of the sample. The material sequenced was peripheral blood. The receptors were sampled from a woman between 50 and 59 years old with active or convalescent COVID-19.

The CDR3 nucleotides are TGTGCCACCTTAAGAGGGACAACTAATGAAAAACTGTTTTTT. Protein sequence: CATLRGTTNEKLFF. This chain links TRBV24-1 with TRBJ1-4, with no clear D. Trimming took off 9 bases at V and 0 bases at J, with 10 bases between the two ends. CDR1 is KGHDR, CDR2 SFDVKD, per germline. The CDR3 has 14 amino acids.

The J gene is TRBJ1-2, the V gene TRBV3-1 (or the pseudogene TRBV3-2); the D is unclear. V lost 2 bases and J 4 bases, leaving 8 bases between the germline ends. The length of the CDR3 is 13 residues. CDR1 and CDR2 from the germline V gene are LGHDT and YNNKEL (reference sequence). The DNA of the CDR3 is TGTGCCAGCAGCCAACAACGGGTCTATGGCTACACCTTC. As protein: CASSQQRVYGYTF.

CDR3 nucleotides: TGTGCCAGCAGACCTAGACAGGGGCGGGGGGAGACCCAGTACTTC. Amino acids: CASRPRQGRGETQYF. The genes are TRBV6-5 and TRBJ2-5, with D possibly TRBD1 on 8 matching bases. The CDR3 sequence is 15 residues long. V lost 6 bases, J lost 5 bases, and 19 bases lay in between. Germline V gene data show CDR1 as MNHEY and CDR2 as SVGAGI.

V and J are TRBV15 and TRBJ1-3, with D possibly TRBD1 on 5 matching bases. The CDR3 loop spans 17 amino acids. V shed 5 bases and J shed 0 bases, with 17 bases lying between them. Germline V gene data show CDR1 as LNHNV and CDR2 as YYDKDF (reference sequence). This chain's CDR3 is CATSANGHISSGNTIYF. Written as DNA, the CDR3 is TGTGCCACCAGCGCCAACGGACACATTAGCTCTGGAAACACCATATATTTT.

The V gene is TRBV7-9, the J gene TRBJ1-1; D is perhaps TRBD1 (5 bases). V dropped 7 bases and J dropped 0 bases, with 12 bases sitting between them. Germline V gene lookup returns CDR1 SEHNR and CDR2 FQNEAQ (reference sequence). The CDR3 consists of 14 residues. This CDR3 is CASIGAGLNTEAFF. As DNA, the CDR3 is TGTGCCAGCATAGGGGCAGGGTTGAACACTGAAGCTTTCTTT.

The J gene is TRBJ1-2, the V gene TRBV9, with D perhaps matching TRBD1 (5 bases). Trimming shortened V by 3 bases and J by 7 bases, and 10 bases separated the two germline ends. From germline, CDR1 is SGDLS and CDR2 YYNGEE. This CDR3 comprises 12 residues. The CDR3: CASSGGRTGYTF. The CDR3 DNA reads as TGTGCCAGCAGCGGGGGGAGGACTGGCTACACCTTC.

The genes are TRBV18 and TRBJ2-7; a possible D gene is TRBD2 (6 bases). The CDR3 runs to 15 residues. The V gene lost 6 bases and the J gene lost 5 bases, with 20 bases spanning the gap. Germline V lookup: CDR1 KGHSH, CDR2 LQKENI. CDR3 sequence: CASSHKLGRSDEQYF. The CDR3 bases are TGTGCCAGCTCCCACAAACTGGGGAGGTCTGACGAGCAGTACTTC.

The J gene is TRBJ2-7, the V gene TRBV2, with TRBD2 matching 11 bases. Germline V gene data show CDR1 as SNHLY and CDR2 as FYNNEI. J gave up 3 bases and V 6 bases, and 4 bases lay outside the gene matches. The CDR3 spans 14 residues. The CDR3 DNA is TGTGCCAGCAGCCCCGGGACTAGCGGCTACGAGCAGTACTTC. Its protein product is CASSPGTSGYEQYF.

The V and J genes are TRBV19 and TRBJ2-7; 8 nucleotides match TRBD2. Germline V gene data show CDR1 as LNHDA and CDR2 as SQIVND (reference sequence). The CDR3 spans 15 residues. Trimming took 4 bases from V and 2 from J; bases not matched to a gene: 7. CDR3 nucleotide sequence: TGTGCCAGTAGTAAAGGAAGCGGGAGAGCCTACGAGCAGTACTTC. It codes for CASSKGSGRAYEQYF.

This chain connects TRBV7-2 to TRBJ2-7, with TRBD2 matching over 9 bases. Germline V gene data show CDR1 as SGHTA and CDR2 as FQGNSA. V lost 5 bases, J lost 2 bases, and 4 bases stayed unmatched. This CDR3 region has 14 residues. DNA for the CDR3: TGTGCCAGCAGCCGGATAGCGGGGGCCTACGAGCAGTACTTC. It specifies CASSRIAGAYEQYF. Full variable domain (remainder filled in from reference TRBV7-2 and TRBJ2-7): GAGVSQSPSNKVTEKGKDVELRCDPISGHTALYWYRQSLGQGLEFLIYFQGNSAPDKSGLPSDRFSAERTGGSVSTLTIQRTQQEDSAVYLCASSRIAGAYEQYFGPGTRLTVT.

J is TRBJ2-7 and V is TRBV11-2; D remains ambiguous. V was pared by 3 bases and J by 3 bases, with 6 bases between. The CDR3 is 12 residues long. The V gene's germline CDR1 is SGHAT and CDR2 FQNNGV. The CDR3, as DNA: TGTGCCAGCAGCTTTTTACACTACGAGCAGTACTTC. As protein: CASSFLHYEQYF.

The V call is TRBV28, the J call TRBJ2-1, with TRBD1 as a possible D gene (6 bases). This CDR3 is built from 12 residues. Germline assignment: CDR1 MDHEN and CDR2 SYDVKM. V was pared by 5 bases and J by 9 bases, with 11 bases between. The CDR3 is CASSLWGLEQFF. The CDR3 DNA reads TGTGCCAGCAGTCTGTGGGGGCTTGAGCAGTTCTTC.

The V and J genes are TRBV6-2 or TRBV6-3 and TRBJ2-7, with D possibly being TRBD2 (5 bases). Germline V gives CDR1 MNHEY, CDR2 SVGEGT. Deletions cut 4 bases from V and 2 bases from J, with 15 bases between. There are 15 residues in the CDR3. The CDR3 sequence: CASSSYRAVTYEQYF. For the CDR3, the DNA is TGTGCCAGCAGTTCGTATCGAGCGGTGACCTACGAGCAGTACTTC.